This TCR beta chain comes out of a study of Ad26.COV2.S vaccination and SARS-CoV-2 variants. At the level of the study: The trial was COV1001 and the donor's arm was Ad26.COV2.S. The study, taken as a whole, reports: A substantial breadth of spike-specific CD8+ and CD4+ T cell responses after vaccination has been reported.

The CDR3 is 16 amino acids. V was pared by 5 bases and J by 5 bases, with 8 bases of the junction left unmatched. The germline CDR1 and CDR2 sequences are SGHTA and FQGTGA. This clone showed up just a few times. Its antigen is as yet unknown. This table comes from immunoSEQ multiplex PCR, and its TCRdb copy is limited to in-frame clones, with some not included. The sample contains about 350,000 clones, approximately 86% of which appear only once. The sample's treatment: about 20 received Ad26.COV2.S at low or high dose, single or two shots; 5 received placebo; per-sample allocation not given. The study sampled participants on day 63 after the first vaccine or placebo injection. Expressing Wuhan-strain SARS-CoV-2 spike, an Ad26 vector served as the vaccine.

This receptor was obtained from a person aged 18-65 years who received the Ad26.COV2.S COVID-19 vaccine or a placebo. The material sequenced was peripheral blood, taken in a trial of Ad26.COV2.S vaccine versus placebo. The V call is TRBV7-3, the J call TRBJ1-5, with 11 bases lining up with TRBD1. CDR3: CASSPVLGQGDQPQHF. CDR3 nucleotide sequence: TGTGCCAGCAGCCCAGTTTTGGGACAGGGGGATCAGCCCCAGCATTTT.